These 11 T cell receptor beta chains came from one sample sequenced in a study of cytotoxic CD8 clonotypes in ibrutinib-treated CLL. Clones were read by immunoSEQ multiplex PCR, and TCRdb kept only the in-frame ones, dropping some. The repertoire holds 6,500 to 7,000 clones, less than 75% seen once, with 26% in the top ten. Sequencing was performed on PBMCs, taken before ibrutinib treatment. These receptor sequences come from a human donor with chronic lymphocytic leukemia.

The V gene is TRBV9, the J gene TRBJ2-7, with D unclear. Germline CDR1 reads SGDLS; CDR2 reads YYNGEE. V lost 4 bases and J 0 bases, leaving 5 bases between the germline ends. The CDR3 sequence is 12 residues long. CDR3 DNA: TGTGCCAGCAGCCGAGACTCCTACGAGCAGTACTTC. It specifies CASSRDSYEQYF.

The chain is built from TRBV28 and TRBJ2-1; 12 nucleotides line up with TRBD1. The CDR3 is 15 residues long. Trimming removed 2 bases from V and 8 bases from J; junction bases left unmatched: 4. CDR1 is MDHEN, CDR2 SYDVKM, per germline. In nucleotides, the CDR3 is TGTGCCAGCAGTTTAGGGGGACAGGGGGCGGATGAGCAGTTCTTC. It encodes CASSLGGQGADEQFF.

J is TRBJ2-5 and V is TRBV4-1; TRBD2 aligns across 11 bases. V shed 0 bases, J shed 0 bases, and the junction held 6 bases outside the gene matches. CDR1 MGHRA and CDR2 YSYEKL come from the germline V gene. The CDR3 totals 18 residues. CDR3 sequence (DNA): TGCGCCAGCAGCCAAGAGGAGGGACTAGCGGCGTACCAAGAGACCCAGTACTTC. The encoded protein is CASSQEEGLAAYQETQYF.

This chain uses TRBV25-1 with TRBJ1-4; TRBD1 matches 9 bases. Germline lookup yields CDR1 MGHDK and CDR2 SYGVNS. J was trimmed by 6 bases and V by 4 bases; bases with no gene match: 6. The CDR3 runs 15 residues. The CDR3 protein is CASSAGQGPHEKLFF. The DNA of the CDR3 is TGTGCCAGCAGTGCGGGACAGGGTCCCCATGAAAAACTGTTTTTT.

This clone was detected only once. J is TRBJ1-1 and V is TRBV5-5; 7 bases match TRBD1. The germline V gene encodes CDR1 SGHKS and CDR2 YYEKEE (reference sequence). The trim removed 5 bases at V and 10 bases at J, leaving 14 bases unmatched. This CDR3 comprises 14 residues. CDR3 in amino acids: CASRYDRDLGGAFF. CDR3 DNA: TGTGCCAGCAGATATGACAGGGACCTAGGGGGAGCTTTCTTT.

V usage is TRBV7-9 and J usage is TRBJ2-1; TRBD2 aligns across 11 bases. Germline lookup yields CDR1 SEHNR and CDR2 FQNEAQ (reference sequence). The length of the CDR3 is 17 residues. Trimming took 5 bases from V and 7 from J; bases not matched to a gene: 13. The CDR3 coding sequence is TGTGCCAGCAGCCTCTTACTAGCGGGGGCGTCCAATAATGAGCAGTTCTTC. Protein: CASSLLLAGASNNEQFF.

V is TRBV10-2 and J is TRBJ1-3, with 9 bases fitting TRBD1. Germline CDR1 and CDR2: WSHSY and SAAADI. This CDR3 contains 18 residues. The V and J ends lost 1 base and 0 bases, in that order; junction bases with no gene match: 7. CDR3 amino acids: CASSEWRTGDYSGNTIYF. The CDR3 DNA sequence: TGCGCCAGCAGTGAGTGGCGGACAGGGGATTACTCTGGAAACACCATATATTTT.

This chain connects TRBV15 to TRBJ2-7; D is uncertain. This CDR3 is built from 15 residues. The ends were cut back, 1 base at V and 3 bases at J, with 13 bases in the middle. CDR1 and CDR2 from the germline V gene are LNHNV and YYDKDF (reference sequence). The DNA for the CDR3 is TGTGCCACCAGCAGAGGTGTAAGTGCTCGCTACGAGCAGTACTTC. Translating it yields CATSRGVSARYEQYF.

This chain joins TRBV7-7 and TRBJ2-5, with unresolved D. V gave up 5 bases and J gave up 5 bases, with 12 bases separating them. In germline, CDR1 is SSHAT, CDR2 FNYEAQ (reference sequence). This CDR3 is 13 amino acids long. In DNA, the CDR3 is TGTGCCAGCAGCCTCATGAATGGGGAGACCCAGTACTTC. It specifies CASSLMNGETQYF.

The chain links TRBV19 to TRBJ1-1, with unresolved D. CDR1 is LNHDA, CDR2 SQIVND, per germline (reference sequence). Trimming stripped 2 bases from V and 1 base from J, with 8 bases between. The CDR3 has 14 amino acids. CDR3 region: CASSIIQRNTEAFF. CDR3 bases: TGTGCCAGTAGTATAATACAGAGGAACACTGAAGCTTTCTTT.

V is TRBV9 and J is TRBJ1-2, with 8 bases lining up with TRBD1. The junction had 8 bases not matched to a gene; V was cut back by 4 bases and J by 6 bases. This CDR3 contains 14 residues. Germline V gene data show CDR1 as SGDLS and CDR2 as YYNGEE. As DNA, the CDR3 is TGTGCCAGCAGCACCACACAGGGGGTCGATGGCTACACCTTC. It specifies CASSTTQGVDGYTF.